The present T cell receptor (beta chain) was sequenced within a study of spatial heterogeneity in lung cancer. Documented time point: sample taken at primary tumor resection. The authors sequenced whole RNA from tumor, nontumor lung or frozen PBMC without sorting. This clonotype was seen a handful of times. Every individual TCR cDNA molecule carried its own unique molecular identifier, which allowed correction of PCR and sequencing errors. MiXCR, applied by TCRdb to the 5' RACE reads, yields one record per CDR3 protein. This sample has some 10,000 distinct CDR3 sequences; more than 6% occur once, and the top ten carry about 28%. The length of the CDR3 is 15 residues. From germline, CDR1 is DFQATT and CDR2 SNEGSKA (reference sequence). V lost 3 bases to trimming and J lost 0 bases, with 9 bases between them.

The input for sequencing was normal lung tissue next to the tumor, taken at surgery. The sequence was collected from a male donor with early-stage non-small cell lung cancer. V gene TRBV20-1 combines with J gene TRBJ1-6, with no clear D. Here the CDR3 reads CSASFESSYNSPLHF. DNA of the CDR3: TGCAGTGCTAGCTTTGAAAGCTCCTATAATTCACCCCTCCACTTT.